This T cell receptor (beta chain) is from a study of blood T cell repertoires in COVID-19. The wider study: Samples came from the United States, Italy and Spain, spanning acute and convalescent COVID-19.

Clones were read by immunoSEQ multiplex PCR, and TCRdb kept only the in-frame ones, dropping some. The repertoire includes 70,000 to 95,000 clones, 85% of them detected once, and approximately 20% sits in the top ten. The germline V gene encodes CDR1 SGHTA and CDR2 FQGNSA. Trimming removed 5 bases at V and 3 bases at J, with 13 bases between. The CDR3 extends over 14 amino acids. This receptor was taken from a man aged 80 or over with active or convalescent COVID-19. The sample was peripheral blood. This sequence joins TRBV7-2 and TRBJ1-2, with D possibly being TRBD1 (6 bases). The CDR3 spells CASSMETGYYGYTF. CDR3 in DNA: TGTGCCAGCAGCATGGAGACAGGTTACTATGGCTACACCTTC.